The rows below give T cell receptor beta chains drawn from one sample of a study of cytomegalovirus exposure and HLA in healthy donors. Clones were sequenced by immunoSEQ multiplex PCR, and TCRdb holds only the in-frame ones, with some missing. The sample holds about 190,000 clones, about 80% seen once. The sample taken for sequencing was PBMCs. The receptors were sampled from a man younger than 35 in good health and CMV-seropositive. CDR3s include the opening cysteine and the closing phenylalanine or tryptophan. The order of the fields is CDR3 length, J gene, D gene, V gene, clone size, CDR3 protein, CDR3 DNA. The D gene is left open where the match is weak. Size is omitted from some rows. Given values are once, few, many or a class for expanded clones.

>15|TRBJ2-5|TRBD1|TRBV6-5|.
CASSYSVGQPTTQYF
TGTGCCAGCAGTTACTCGGTGGGACAGCCAACGACCCAGTACTTC
>14|TRBJ2-7|.|TRBV6-6|.
CASSYSGISYEQYF
TGTGCCAGCAGTTACTCCGGGATTAGCTACGAGCAGTACTTC
>13|TRBJ2-3|TRBD1|TRBV14|.
CASSWDRGITQYF
TGTGCCAGCAGCTGGGACAGGGGGATTACGCAGTATTTT
>16|TRBJ2-7|TRBD2|TRBV6-6|.
CASSYSEASGGYEQYF
TGTGCCAGCAGTTACTCGGAGGCTAGCGGGGGATACGAGCAGTACTTC
>10|TRBJ1-1|.|TRBV19|few
CASFSGVTFF
TGTGCCAGTTTTAGCGGGGTAACTTTCTTT
>19|TRBJ2-6|.|TRBV7-3|.
CASSLGAGGMGSGANVLTF
TGTGCCAGCAGCTTAGGGGCCGGGGGAATGGGCTCTGGGGCCAACGTCCTGACTTTC
>13|TRBJ2-1|.|TRBV11-1|few
CASSLIRGNEQFF
TGTGCCAGCAGCTTAATCAGGGGAAATGAGCAGTTCTTC
>14|TRBJ2-7|TRBD2|TRBV10-3|.
CAISESSGRAEQYF
TGTGCCATCAGTGAATCTAGCGGGAGGGCCGAGCAGTACTTC
>18|TRBJ2-6|TRBD1|TRBV30|.
CAWRVVNRGDSGANVLTF
TGTGCCTGGAGAGTGGTGAACAGGGGGGACTCTGGGGCCAACGTCCTGACTTTC
>16|TRBJ2-3|TRBD1|TRBV4-3|.
CASSQETPGGPDTQYF
TGCGCCAGCAGCCAGGAGACCCCAGGGGGTCCAGATACGCAGTATTTT
>14|TRBJ2-1|TRBD1|TRBV7-9|.
CASSSDRRYNEQFF
TGTGCCAGCAGCTCGGACAGGAGATACAATGAGCAGTTCTTC
>14|TRBJ1-5|.|TRBV9|.
CASSVGVRNQPQHF
TGTGCCAGCAGCGTAGGAGTAAGAAATCAGCCCCAGCATTTT
>13|TRBJ2-1|.|TRBV19|.
CASKPWGDNEQFF
TGTGCCAGTAAGCCTTGGGGCGACAATGAGCAGTTCTTC
>16|TRBJ2-1|TRBD2|TRBV27|.
CASSLSSGISYNEQFF
TGTGCCAGCAGTTTATCCAGCGGGATATCCTACAATGAGCAGTTCTTC
>13|TRBJ2-7|TRBD2|TRBV6-1|.
CASSEGLSYEQYF
TGTGCCAGCAGTGAGGGACTATCCTACGAGCAGTACTTC
>13|TRBJ2-7|.|TRBV19|few
CASSPRGTYEQYF
TGTGCCAGTAGTCCCCGCGGGACCTACGAGCAGTACTTC
>17|TRBJ1-2|TRBD1|TRBV5-1|few
CASSSGPLNRDSYGYTF
TGCGCCAGCAGCAGCGGTCCCCTAAACCGGGACAGCTATGGCTACACCTTC
>13|TRBJ2-7|TRBD2|TRBV5-1|.
CASRLAGGDEQYF
TGCGCCAGCCGACTAGCGGGAGGGGACGAGCAGTACTTC
>15|TRBJ2-2|.|TRBV29-1|.
CSVEQGTTNTGELFF
TGCAGCGTTGAACAGGGGACCACGAACACCGGGGAGCTGTTTTTT
>17|TRBJ2-5|TRBD2|TRBV5-1|.
CASSLGLAGGGQETQYF
TGCGCCAGCAGCTTGGGACTAGCGGGAGGGGGGCAAGAGACCCAGTACTTC
>16|TRBJ1-5|TRBD1|TRBV7-2|.
CASSFAGTGNDQPQHF
TGTGCCAGCAGCTTCGCCGGGACAGGGAACGATCAGCCCCAGCATTTT
>15|TRBJ2-4|.|TRBV28|once
CASSTIDKAKNIQYF
TGTGCCAGCAGTACCATCGACAAAGCCAAAAACATTCAGTACTTC
>16|TRBJ2-3|TRBD2|TRBV7-9|.
CASSLVAGVYGNTQYF
TGTGCCAGCAGCTTAGTAGCGGGAGTGTACGGGAATACGCAGTATTTT
>14|TRBJ2-3|.|TRBV27|.
CASKPGLSTDTQYF
TGTGCCAGCAAACCGGGACTGAGCACAGATACGCAGTATTTT
>14|TRBJ2-1|TRBD1|TRBV28|.
CASSSGQGAHEQFF
TGTGCCAGCAGTTCAGGACAGGGGGCGCATGAGCAGTTCTTC
>16|TRBJ2-1|.|TRBV7-3|.
CASSLVGGVIYNEQFF
TGTGCCAGCAGCCTCGTAGGGGGGGTAATATACAATGAGCAGTTCTTC
>13|TRBJ2-7|.|TRBV27|.
CATKDGGTYEQYF
TGTGCCACCAAGGATGGCGGAACCTACGAGCAGTACTTC
>14|TRBJ2-7|TRBD1|TRBV15|many
CATSRYRGSYEQYF
TGTGCCACCAGCAGATACAGGGGGTCCTACGAGCAGTACTTC
>15|TRBJ2-7|.|TRBV5-5|.
CASSQPEGSSYEQYF
TGTGCCAGCAGCCAGCCGGAGGGGAGCTCCTACGAGCAGTACTTC
>13|TRBJ2-2|.|TRBV27|.
CASTQETTGELFF
TGTGCCAGCACCCAAGAAACTACCGGGGAGCTGTTTTTT
>17|TRBJ2-1|TRBD2|TRBV9|.
CASSPSSGRSSYNEQFF
TGTGCCAGCAGCCCCTCTAGCGGGAGGAGCTCCTACAATGAGCAGTTCTTC
>15|TRBJ2-7|.|TRBV12-5|.
CASGARLRSSYEQYF
TGTGCTAGTGGTGCCCGCCTTAGGAGCTCCTACGAGCAGTACTTC
>15|TRBJ2-3|TRBD2|TRBV9|.
CASSGSGRPTDTQYF
TGTGCCAGCAGCGGTAGCGGGAGGCCCACAGATACGCAGTATTTT
>15|TRBJ2-1|TRBD2|TRBV5-8|.
CASNSGTRVNNEQFF
TGTGCCAGCAACTCCGGGACTAGAGTTAACAATGAGCAGTTCTTC
>17|TRBJ2-2|.|TRBV13|.
CASSLGELTGNTGELFF
TGTGCCAGCAGCTTGGGGGAACTGACAGGGAACACCGGGGAGCTGTTTTTT
>14|TRBJ2-2|.|TRBV6-6|.
CASSPTLLSGELFF
TGTGCCAGCAGTCCTACCCTATTGAGCGGGGAGCTGTTTTTT
>16|TRBJ2-7|.|TRBV14|.
CASSQGARAYSYEQYF
TGTGCCAGCAGCCAAGGGGCCAGGGCCTACTCCTACGAGCAGTACTTC
>16|TRBJ2-2|TRBD2|TRBV6-6|few
CASSYQREIGSGELFF
TGTGCCAGCAGTTATCAGCGGGAGATAGGATCCGGGGAGCTGTTTTTT
>13|TRBJ1-5|.|TRBV4-1|.
CASSQAPNQPQHF
TGCGCCAGCAGCCAAGCTCCGAATCAGCCCCAGCATTTT
>15|TRBJ2-1|TRBD1|TRBV27|.
CASSPLRGPGDEQFF
TGTGCCAGCAGCCCTTTGAGGGGGCCGGGCGATGAGCAGTTCTTC
>15|TRBJ1-4|.|TRBV28|.
CASSLFRAFNEKLFF
TGTGCCAGCAGTTTATTCAGGGCTTTTAATGAAAAACTGTTTTTT
>15|TRBJ2-7|TRBD2|TRBV11-2|.
CASSLNRAGPYEQYF
TGTGCCAGCAGCCTAAACAGAGCGGGGCCCTACGAGCAGTACTTC
>15|TRBJ2-1|TRBD2|TRBV29-1|once
CSVEDPAGGPFEQFF
TGCAGCGTTGAAGATCCTGCGGGAGGGCCCTTTGAGCAGTTCTTC
>14|TRBJ2-7|.|TRBV7-9|.
CASTLRRALDEQYF
TGTGCCAGCACCCTACGTAGAGCCCTTGACGAGCAGTACTTC
>13|TRBJ2-7|.|TRBV11-2|.
CASSLPRAYEQYF
TGTGCCAGCAGCCTCCCCCGGGCCTACGAGCAGTACTTC
>14|TRBJ1-2|TRBD1|TRBV4-3|.
CASSQEGQGIGYTF
TGCGCCAGCAGCCAAGAAGGACAGGGGATTGGCTACACCTTC
>15|TRBJ2-7|TRBD2|TRBV7-9|.
CASSQTSGRGYEQYF
TGTGCCAGCAGCCAGACTAGCGGGAGAGGATACGAGCAGTACTTC
>16|TRBJ2-1|TRBD2|TRBV13|.
CASSLGWREAGNEQFF
TGTGCCAGCAGCTTAGGGTGGCGGGAGGCTGGCAATGAGCAGTTCTTC
>14|TRBJ1-2|TRBD1|TRBV7-7|.
CASSWTGGNYGYTF
TGTGCCAGCAGTTGGACAGGGGGCAACTATGGCTACACCTTC
>15|TRBJ2-5|.|TRBV7-3|.
CASSLTGGVGETQYF
TGTGCCAGCAGCTTAACGGGGGGTGTAGGAGAGACCCAGTACTTC
>15|TRBJ1-1|.|TRBV30|once
CAWRRMVPGITEAFF
TGTGCCTGGAGACGGATGGTGCCAGGGATAACTGAAGCTTTCTTT
>18|TRBJ2-2|TRBD2|TRBV4-3|.
CASSQESRLAGVAGELFF
TGCGCCAGCAGCCAAGAGTCGCGACTAGCGGGAGTTGCCGGGGAGCTGTTTTTT
>11|TRBJ2-7|.|TRBV20-1|few
CSARRDWEQYF
TGCAGTGCTAGGAGGGATTGGGAGCAGTACTTC
>12|TRBJ2-3|.|TRBV14|once
CASSAGLGTQYF
TGTGCCAGCAGCGCAGGGCTAGGTACGCAGTATTTT